The 19 T cell receptor beta chains listed next were all sequenced from one sample in a study of blood T cell repertoires in COVID-19. Assay: immunoSEQ multiplex PCR; the TCRdb copy retains only in-frame clones and omits some. The data contain some 490,000 clones, around 85% of them singletons. Sequencing was done on a sample of PBMCs or T cells enriched from blood (not recorded which). The source of these receptors is an older woman who had recovered from COVID-19.

The genes are TRBV6-1 and TRBJ1-5, with D unresolved. Germline V gene sequence: CDR1 MNHNS, CDR2 SASEGT. CDR3 length: 15 amino acids. Trimming took 2 bases from V and 9 from J, leaving 17 bases between them. CDR3 residues: CASSESRAGAGPQHF. For the CDR3, the DNA is TGTGCCAGCAGTGAATCTCGGGCAGGAGCGGGGCCCCAGCATTTT.

This clone has only a few counts. The V and J genes are TRBV5-6 and TRBJ1-2; the D is unclear. V lost 5 bases and J lost 0, with 14 bases in between. The CDR3 consists of 15 residues. Germline V gene sequence: CDR1 SGHDT, CDR2 YYEEEE. CDR3 sequence reads: CASSPLAGTNYGYTF. CDR3 DNA sequence: TGTGCCAGCAGTCCACTGGCAGGCACTAACTATGGCTACACCTTC.

The J gene is TRBJ1-1, the V gene TRBV5-1, with D possibly matching TRBD1 (5 bases). V lost 2 bases and J lost 1, with 6 bases in between. The CDR3 spans 13 residues. Germline V gene lookup returns CDR1 SGHRS and CDR2 YFSETQ. The CDR3: CASSFGQNTEAFF. CDR3 sequence (DNA): TGCGCCAGCAGCTTCGGACAGAACACTGAAGCTTTCTTT.

This rearrangement joins TRBV5-4 to TRBJ2-3, with D possibly TRBD2 on 6 matching bases. This CDR3 comprises 12 residues. V was clipped by 6 bases and J by 6 bases, with 11 bases between them. In germline, CDR1 is SGHNT, CDR2 YYREEE (reference sequence). CDR3 protein: CASTNLADTQYF. The CDR3 coding sequence is TGTGCCAGCACGAATCTAGCGGATACGCAGTATTTT. The full variable domain, its missing parts supplied by reference TRBV5-4 and TRBJ2-3, is ETGVTQSPTHLIKTRGQQVTLRCSSQSGHNTVSWYQQALGQGPQFIFQYYREEENGRGNFPPRFSGLQFPNYSSELNVNALELDDSALYLCASTNLADTQYFGPGTRLTVL.

This clone was observed a single time. The genes are TRBV5-1 and TRBJ1-1; possible D gene TRBD1, 5 bases. Trimming took 4 bases from V and 8 from J, leaving 18 bases between them. This CDR3 has 14 residues. In germline, CDR1 is SGHRS, CDR2 YFSETQ. The CDR3, as DNA: TGCGCCAGCAGCCGGACTAACGTCGGGGACGAAGCTTTCTTT. Its translation: CASSRTNVGDEAFF.

This chain links TRBV6-5 with TRBJ2-1, with a possible D match to TRBD2 (5 bases). CDR3 length: 13 residues. Germline values: CDR1 MNHEY, CDR2 SVGAGI. V lost 5 bases, J lost 7 bases, and 12 bases lay in between. The CDR3 sequence: CASSRLSGNEQFF. The CDR3 DNA reads as TGTGCCAGCAGTCGCCTTTCGGGGAATGAGCAGTTCTTC.

This rearrangement joins TRBV11-2 to TRBJ2-1; TRBD1 matches 8 bases. CDR3 length: 15 residues. Germline V gene data show CDR1 as SGHAT and CDR2 as FQNNGV. J gave up 3 bases and V 5 bases, and 6 bases lay outside the gene matches. The CDR3 is CASSPDRGRYNEQFF. The CDR3 nucleotides are TGTGCCAGCAGCCCAGACAGGGGACGCTACAATGAGCAGTTCTTC. The variable domain in full, with the rest retrieved from reference TRBV11-2 and TRBJ2-1, is EAGVAQSPRYKIIEKRQSVAFWCNPISGHATLYWYQQILGQGPKLLIQFQNNGVVDDSQLPKDRFSAERLKGVDSTLKIQPAKLEDSAVYLCASSPDRGRYNEQFFGPGTRLTVL.

The gene calls are TRBV24-1 and TRBJ2-3; no clear D gene. V lost 5 bases to trimming and J lost 1 base, with 9 bases between them. Germline V lookup: CDR1 KGHDR, CDR2 SFDVKD. CDR3 length: 14 amino acids. The CDR3 is CATSGWQGTDTQYF. For the CDR3, the DNA is TGTGCCACCAGTGGTTGGCAGGGCACAGATACGCAGTATTTT.

The V and J genes are TRBV10-3 and TRBJ2-5; 8 positions agree with TRBD1. This CDR3 comprises 17 residues. The junction had 9 bases not matched to a gene; V was cut back by 3 bases and J by 0 bases. Germline V CDR1 and CDR2: ENHRY, SYGVKD. DNA for the CDR3: TGTGCCATCAGTGACCCCCCAGGGGGCAAGGACCAAGAGACCCAGTACTTC. Its translation: CAISDPPGGKDQETQYF.

The sample holds one count of this clone. The rearrangement joins TRBV6-5 to TRBJ2-3; TRBD1 aligns across 9 bases. The CDR3 is 14 amino acids. Germline V CDR1 and CDR2: MNHEY, SVGAGI. The V segment lost 6 bases and the J segment 2 bases; nucleotides outside the gene matches: 3. The CDR3, as DNA: TGTGCCAGCAGAAGGGACAGGGTCACAGATACGCAGTATTTT. Translated, it gives CASRRDRVTDTQYF.

V usage is TRBV10-2 and J usage is TRBJ2-5, with TRBD2 matching 9 bases. The germline gives CDR1 WSHSY, CDR2 SAAADI. The CDR3 has 14 amino acids. Trimming at V came to 6 bases and at J to 2 bases, leaving 4 bases not matched to a gene. The CDR3, as DNA: TGCGCCAGCAGAGCGGGGGGACCTCAAGAGACCCAGTACTTC. This gives the protein CASRAGGPQETQYF.

The chain is built from TRBV2 and TRBJ1-6, with D possibly being TRBD1 (5 bases). The CDR3 is 14 residues long. The V end was cut by 5 bases, the J end by 8 bases, with 13 bases between. Germline V gives CDR1 SNHLY, CDR2 FYNNEI. As DNA, the CDR3 is TGTGCCAGCAGTATCGCAGGGATCGATTCACCCCTCCACTTT. This gives the protein CASSIAGIDSPLHF.

V is TRBV11-2 and J is TRBJ1-6; D gene ambiguous. The V end lost 0 bases, the J end lost 10 bases, and 7 bases lay between the germline ends. Germline CDR1 is SGHAT and CDR2 is FQNNGV. The CDR3 runs 13 residues. As DNA, the CDR3 is TGTGCCAGCAGCTTAGAGGAGGGCTCACCCCTCCACTTT. It translates to CASSLEEGSPLHF.

The chain recombines TRBV5-1 with TRBJ1-1; a weak D match, TRBD1 (6 bases). The CDR3 is 17 residues long. Per germline, CDR1 SGHRS and CDR2 YFSETQ. Trimming removed 0 bases from V and 6 bases from J, with 21 bases in between. The CDR3 nucleotides read TGCGCCAGCAGCTTGGCCGGGTTGTCAAGCGGGGGCGCTGAAGCTTTCTTT. This gives the protein CASSLAGLSSGGAEAFF.

The rearrangement joins TRBV19 to TRBJ2-3; possible D gene TRBD1, 5 bases. Germline assignment: CDR1 LNHDA and CDR2 SQIVND (reference sequence). V was trimmed by 4 bases and J by 5 bases, leaving 16 bases between them. The CDR3 extends over 15 amino acids. The CDR3 DNA sequence: TGTGCCAGTAGTAAGGTAGACACGCAGGGAGATACGCAGTATTTT. Its translation: CASSKVDTQGDTQYF.

The rearrangement joins TRBV5-4 to TRBJ1-2; 9 bases line up with TRBD1. Germline CDR1 and CDR2: SGHNT and YYREEE (reference sequence). V shed 1 base, J shed 8 bases, and the junction held 6 bases outside the gene matches. This CDR3 has 14 amino acids. This chain's CDR3 is CASSLQGQGTGYTF. The CDR3 DNA is TGTGCCAGCAGCTTGCAGGGACAGGGAACCGGCTACACCTTC. The variable domain in full, completed from reference TRBV5-4 and TRBJ1-2, reads ETGVTQSPTHLIKTRGQQVTLRCSSQSGHNTVSWYQQALGQGPQFIFQYYREEENGRGNFPPRFSGLQFPNYSSELNVNALELDDSALYLCASSLQGQGTGYTFGSGTRLTVV.

V and J are TRBV6-5 and TRBJ2-2, with TRBD2 as a possible D gene (6 bases). CDR1 MNHEY and CDR2 SVGAGI come from the germline V gene. CDR3 length equals 14 residues. Trimming shortened V by 2 bases and J by 8 bases, and 12 bases separated the two germline ends. This CDR3 reads CASSYNAGSGELFF. As DNA, the CDR3 is TGTGCCAGCAGTTACAATGCGGGGTCAGGGGAGCTGTTTTTT.

The rearrangement links TRBV18 to TRBJ2-5; unclear D gene. CDR3 size: 15 residues. V was cut by 3 bases and J by 5 bases, with 16 bases left in between. Germline values: CDR1 KGHSH, CDR2 LQKENI. CDR3 region: CASSPTDGVEETQYF. Here the CDR3 DNA reads TGTGCCAGCTCACCCACCGACGGCGTGGAGGAGACCCAGTACTTC.

This clone has only one observation. The chain recombines TRBV2 with TRBJ2-7; no definite D call. Germline V gene lookup returns CDR1 SNHLY and CDR2 FYNNEI. The V end lost 7 bases, the J end lost 2 bases, and 6 bases lay between the germline ends. This CDR3 has 11 residues. The CDR3 sequence: CASIVAYEQYV. CDR3 nucleotide sequence: TGTGCCAGCATAGTAGCCTACGAGCAGTACGTC.